This T cell receptor (beta chain) was identified in a study of T cells in Graves' hyperthyroidism and ophthalmopathy. Study information: Pretreatment peripheral blood was obtained at initial diagnosis.

This clonotype was seen many times. At one boundary the junction diverges from the germline segment, which might be a read error. It was RNA transcripts that yielded the amplified TCR beta CDR3 regions. HTBI primers were the set used in a first-round RT-PCR of the TCR CDR3. TCRdb analysed the multiplex PCR reads with MiXCR anew, one entry per CDR3 protein. The table lists around 350,000 distinct CDR3 sequences, roughly 15% of them singletons, with approximately 19% in the top ten. Germline CDR1 and CDR2: LNHDA and SQIVND (reference sequence). CDR3 size: 14 residues. Ophthalmopathy patients had Clinical Activity Score at least 3, NOSPECS grade at least 4, duration under 3 months. Lactation, pregnancy, other autoimmune disease or uncontrolled infection led to exclusion of patients.

The chain uses TRBV19 and TRBJ2-7; 9 nucleotides align to TRBD1. Material: blood. The clonotype was recovered from an older woman with Graves' ophthalmopathy. CDR3 sequence reads: CASSIGTGTYEQYF. The CDR3 DNA is TGCGCCAGCAGCATAGGGACAGGGACCTACGAGCAGTACTTC.